Listed here are 24 T cell receptor beta chains from one sample, sequenced in a study of T cells in localized non-small cell lung cancer. Assay: immunoSEQ multiplex PCR; the TCRdb copy retains only in-frame clones and omits some. The sample contains about 41,000 clones, 86% of which appear only once. Here the sequenced sample was peripheral blood, taken before any cancer treatment. The receptors stem from a woman between 18 and 55 years old with stage III lung adenocarcinoma.

V is TRBV19 and J is TRBJ1-1; the D is unclear. The CDR3 totals 13 residues. The germline CDR1 and CDR2 sequences are LNHDA and SQIVND (reference sequence). V was trimmed by 5 bases and J by 0 bases, leaving 7 bases between them. CDR3 coding DNA: TGTGCCAGTAGTCAAACTATGAACACTGAAGCTTTCTTT. As protein: CASSQTMNTEAFF.

J is TRBJ1-2 and V is TRBV10-3, with a possible D match to TRBD1 (5 bases). This CDR3 is built from 15 residues. Germline lookup yields CDR1 ENHRY and CDR2 SYGVKD. V lost 0 bases, J lost 7 bases, and 15 bases lay in between. This CDR3 reads CAISESGQDGGGYTF. Here the CDR3 DNA reads TGTGCCATCAGTGAGTCGGGGCAGGACGGAGGTGGCTACACCTTC.

A word on this clone: At one boundary the junction diverges from the germline segment, which might be a read error. This chain links TRBV2 with TRBJ1-5; TRBD1 matches at 8 bases. Germline CDR1 SNHLY, CDR2 FYNNEI. The CDR3 sequence is 14 residues long. The CDR3 bases are TGTACCAGCGGCTACCAGGGGGCAGGACAGCCCCAGCATTTT. It codes for CTSGYQGAGQPQHF.

The chain carries TRBV11-2 and TRBJ2-2; 8 bases line up with TRBD2. Germline V gives CDR1 SGHAT, CDR2 FQNNGV. J gave up 2 bases and V 4 bases, and 3 bases lay outside the gene matches. The CDR3 runs 15 residues. CDR3 sequence (DNA): TGTGCCAGCAGCTCCATAGCGGGAAACACCGGGGAGCTGTTTTTT. Translated: CASSSIAGNTGELFF.

The rearrangement links TRBV6-5 to TRBJ1-3; 7 bases are shared with TRBD1. V gave up 4 bases and J gave up 0 bases; unmatched junction bases: 6. Per germline, CDR1 MNHEY and CDR2 SVGAGI. This CDR3 has 16 amino acids. CDR3 coding DNA: TGTGCCAGCAGTTTGACAGGGAGCGTCTCTGGAAACACCATATATTTT. Its translation is CASSLTGSVSGNTIYF.

The CDR3 is CASSLGQEANTIYF. In DNA form, the CDR3 reads TGTGCCAGCAGCTTGGGACAGGAGGCAAACACCATATATTTT. The V call is TRBV5-8, the J call TRBJ1-3; tentative D call: TRBD1 (6 bases). There are 14 residues in the CDR3. V lost 0 bases to trimming and J lost 6 bases, with 10 bases between them. Germline loops: CDR1 SGHTS, CDR2 YDEGEE.

V gene TRBV11-1 combines with J gene TRBJ1-1, with D tentatively TRBD1 (5 bases). The length of the CDR3 is 13 residues. Per the germline V gene, CDR1 is SGHAT and CDR2 is FQDESV (reference sequence). V gave up 5 bases and J gave up 5 bases, with 12 bases separating them. The CDR3 here is CASSLGGTTEAFF. The CDR3 coding sequence is TGTGCCAGCAGCCTAGGCGGGACTACTGAAGCTTTCTTT.

The chain employs TRBV7-6 and TRBJ1-4; D may be TRBD1 (6 bases). The CDR3 contains 16 residues. Trimming shortened V by 5 bases and J by 5 bases, and 18 bases separated the two germline ends. Germline CDR1 is SGHVS and CDR2 is FNYEAQ. The CDR3 sequence is CASSHPRGRVNEKLFF. The CDR3 DNA reads as TGTGCCAGCAGCCACCCCAGGGGCAGGGTCAATGAAAAACTGTTTTTT. Based on the CDR3 plus reference TRBV7-6 and TRBJ1-4, the full variable domain is GAGVSQSPRYKVTKRGQDVALRCDPISGHVSLYWYRQALGQGPEFLTYFNYEAQQDKSGLPNDRFSAERPEGSISTLTIQRTEQRDSAMYRCASSHPRGRVNEKLFFGSGTQLSVL.

The chain links TRBV5-6 to TRBJ1-3, with a possible D match to TRBD1 (5 bases). The V end was cut by 4 bases, the J end by 0 bases, with 11 bases between. CDR3 length: 15 amino acids. Germline CDR1 SGHDT, CDR2 YYEEEE. CDR3 loop: CASSLDRSSGNTIYF. CDR3 coding DNA: TGTGCCAGCAGCCTTGACAGAAGCTCTGGAAACACCATATATTTT.

This sequence joins TRBV7-3 and TRBJ2-7; TRBD1 matches at 7 bases. The CDR3 sequence is 15 residues long. V gave up 2 bases and J gave up 2 bases; unmatched junction bases: 6. The germline V gene encodes CDR1 SGHTA and CDR2 FQGTGA. CDR3: CASSLGPGQTYEQYF. CDR3 in DNA: TGTGCCAGCAGCTTAGGGCCGGGACAGACCTACGAGCAGTACTTC.

The rearrangement uses TRBV19 and TRBJ2-2, with a possible D match to TRBD1 (6 bases). CDR3 length: 17 amino acids. Per germline, CDR1 LNHDA and CDR2 SQIVND (reference sequence). Trimming took off 5 bases at V and 3 bases at J, with 19 bases between the two ends. DNA for the CDR3: TGTGCCAGTAGTTCATACTACAGGGCCGGGGACACCGGGGAGCTGTTTTTT. Translating it yields CASSSYYRAGDTGELFF.

The chain uses TRBV27 and TRBJ2-1; 9 nucleotides agree with TRBD1. The germline CDR1 and CDR2 sequences are MNHEY and SMNVEV (reference sequence). The CDR3 totals 13 residues. With V trimmed by 5 bases and J by 8 bases, 4 bases remained unmatched. CDR3 amino acids: CASSATGGYEQFF. The CDR3 bases are TGTGCCAGCAGTGCAACAGGGGGCTATGAGCAGTTCTTC.

This chain joins TRBV7-3 and TRBJ2-5, with TRBD1 as a possible D gene (6 bases). The V end lost 5 bases, the J end lost 1 base, and 14 bases lay between the germline ends. The germline gives CDR1 SGHTA, CDR2 FQGTGA. The CDR3 runs 15 residues. CDR3 in amino acids: CASSLFGTPQETQYF. As DNA, the CDR3 is TGTGCCAGCAGCCTATTTGGGACACCCCAAGAGACCCAGTACTTC.

The genes are TRBV5-4 and TRBJ2-2; D might be TRBD1 or TRBD2, each matching 5 bases. The CDR3 covers 13 residues. Germline lookup yields CDR1 SGHNT and CDR2 YYREEE (reference sequence). The V gene lost 10 bases and the J gene lost 8 bases, with 18 bases spanning the gap. Written as DNA, the CDR3 is TGTGCCTCAAACATTAGGGACGAAGGGGAGCTGTTTTTT. This sequence encodes CASNIRDEGELFF.

J is TRBJ2-3 and V is TRBV19; no definite D call. The V gene's germline CDR1 is LNHDA and CDR2 SQIVND (reference sequence). V shed 5 bases and J shed 6 bases, with 15 bases lying between them. The CDR3 spans 14 residues. The CDR3 DNA follows: TGTGCCAGTAGTCGGCCTCTACCACGGGATACGCAGTATTTT. This translates into CASSRPLPRDTQYF.

The chain has TRBV7-9 and TRBJ2-3; D may match TRBD1 or TRBD2 (5 bases each). V lost 5 bases and J 1 base, leaving 10 bases between the germline ends. Germline V CDR1 and CDR2: SEHNR, FQNEAQ (reference sequence). The CDR3 contains 14 residues. The CDR3 spells CASSHRGGTDTQYF. The CDR3 bases are TGTGCCAGCAGCCACCGAGGGGGCACAGATACGCAGTATTTT.

In regard to this clone: At the DNA level, this CDR3 is encoded by other sequences in the same sample as well. This chain connects TRBV6-5 to TRBJ2-3; D is perhaps TRBD2 (7 bases). Per germline, CDR1 MNHEY and CDR2 SVGAGI. CDR3 length: 14 residues. Trimming stripped 5 bases from V and 3 bases from J, with 12 bases between. The CDR3 spells CASSRGGGTDTQYF. CDR3 sequence (DNA): TGTGCCAGCAGTCGCGGGGGCGGAACAGATACGCAGTATTTT.

J is TRBJ2-3 and V is TRBV5-1; D is undetermined. This CDR3 spans 14 amino acids. V lost 0 bases and J lost 4, with 9 bases in between. Germline lookup yields CDR1 SGHRS and CDR2 YFSETQ. This CDR3 reads CASSLGDPSDTQYF. CDR3 coding DNA: TGCGCCAGCAGCTTGGGAGACCCCTCAGATACGCAGTATTTT.

Only one count was recorded for this clone. The chain recombines TRBV7-3 with TRBJ2-7; tentative D call: TRBD1 (6 bases). Deletions cut 6 bases from V and 9 bases from J, with 33 bases between. The germline CDR1 and CDR2 sequences are SGHTA and FQGTGA. The CDR3 runs to 18 residues. CDR3 protein: CASRTPGSPQGTITGQYF. As DNA, the CDR3 is TGTGCCAGCAGAACGCCCGGGTCCCCACAGGGAACCATTACGGGGCAGTACTTC.

The chain uses TRBV12-5 and TRBJ1-6; TRBD1 agrees at 8 bases. Germline CDR1 LGHNT, CDR2 FRNRAP. V shed 4 bases and J 5 bases; nucleotides not matched to a gene: 7. This CDR3 spans 16 amino acids. The CDR3 region is CASGWDRPGDNSPLHF. In DNA form, the CDR3 reads TGTGCTAGTGGTTGGGACAGGCCGGGGGATAATTCACCCCTCCACTTT.

The chain is built from TRBV5-1 and TRBJ1-1; D perhaps matches TRBD1 (5 bases). Germline loops: CDR1 SGHRS, CDR2 YFSETQ. Between the trimmed V and J ends, which lost 3 bases and 1 base, there was a span of 16 bases. This CDR3 has 16 amino acids. The CDR3 sequence is CASSSTGLGRNTEAFF. Written as DNA, the CDR3 is TGCGCCAGCAGCTCTACAGGCTTGGGCAGGAACACTGAAGCTTTCTTT.

V gene TRBV7-8 combines with J gene TRBJ1-1; D possibly corresponds to TRBD1 (6 bases). V lost 5 bases to trimming and J lost 1 base, with 11 bases between them. The CDR3 contains 14 residues. Germline V gene sequence: CDR1 SGHVS, CDR2 FQNEAQ. CDR3 residues: CASSTQGANTEAFF. The DNA for the CDR3 is TGTGCCAGCAGCACACAGGGTGCGAACACTGAAGCTTTCTTT.

The V and J genes are TRBV9 and TRBJ1-1, with D possibly being TRBD1 (5 bases). The CDR3 consists of 16 residues. V was clipped by 0 bases and J by 4 bases, with 16 bases between them. The germline V gene has CDR1 SGDLS and CDR2 YYNGEE. The CDR3 DNA reads as TGTGCCAGCAGCGTAGTAGCCCTAGGAGGGGCCACTGAAGCTTTCTTT. Translated, it gives CASSVVALGGATEAFF.

This rearrangement joins TRBV19 to TRBJ2-2; perhaps TRBD2 as D (7 bases). The CDR3 length is 15 residues. Per the germline V gene, CDR1 is LNHDA and CDR2 is SQIVND (reference sequence). The germline V and J ends were trimmed by 4 bases and 4 bases, with 13 bases remaining between them. CDR3: CASSRGGDATGELFF. In DNA form, the CDR3 reads TGTGCCAGTAGTAGGGGGGGCGACGCCACCGGGGAGCTGTTTTTT.